This TCR beta chain was retrieved from a study of beta chain features in type 1 diabetes. Study as a whole: The patient and healthy donor groups were comparable for age, gender and cell yields.

CDR1 SNHLY and CDR2 FYNNEI come from the germline V gene. V shed 4 bases, J shed 4 bases, and the junction held 9 bases outside the gene matches. The CDR3 is 15 amino acids. In regard to this clone: No antigen is known for it.

Broader study findings: In the patient group, naive, central memory and Treg TCRB repertoires seemed more alike than in the healthy donor group. Whether HLA type affects TCRB rearrangement stayed undetermined in the present work.

The entirety of the isolated RNA underwent reverse transcription, so expressed TCRB transcripts were sequenced. The average output of naive, central memory and regulatory T cell samples was about 3.57 million reads. The assay was immunoSEQ multiplex PCR, and TCRdb's table has in-frame clones only and misses some. This sample has hundreds of thousands of clones, with 15% to 18% found just once. This TCR derives from a man aged 18 to 29 in good health. Specimen: naive CD4+ T cells from blood. V usage is TRBV2 and J usage is TRBJ2-7; 8 bases are a match to TRBD1. CDR3: CASSVGQGRSYEQYF. The CDR3 DNA reads as TGTGCCAGCAGTGTTGGACAGGGAAGGTCTTACGAGCAGTACTTC.